This is a list of T cell receptor beta chains from one sample in a study of T cells after yellow fever vaccination. TCRdb processed the 5' RACE reads anew with MiXCR; each CDR3 protein has one entry. The table includes around 300,000 distinct CDR3 sequences, about 4% detected once. Here the sequenced sample was PBMCs, taken 5 days after the yellow fever booster vaccination. The receptors derive from a man younger than 30 who received the YFV17D yellow fever vaccine. Each CDR3 is given with its conserved first and last residue. D genes are given only for firm matches. Rows give clone size only sometimes, using once, few, many, or a class for an expanded clone.

>-|TRBV19|TRBJ1-4|-
CASSSAGGEKLFF
TGTGCCAGTAGTTCGGCGGGGGGTGAAAAACTGTTTTTT
>-|TRBV7-2|TRBJ2-1|few
CASSFERRGEQFF
TGTGCCAGCAGCTTCGAAAGGCGCGGTGAGCAGTTCTTC
>TRBD2|TRBV18|TRBJ2-7|many
CASSPGLQTYEQYF
TGTGCCAGCTCACCGGGACTACAAACCTACGAGCAGTACTTC
>TRBD2|TRBV6-6|TRBJ2-1|-
CASSYDFLAGGGNEQFF
TGTGCCAGCAGTTACGACTTCCTAGCGGGGGGTGGCAATGAGCAGTTCTTC
>TRBD1|TRBV5-1|TRBJ1-1|few
CASSLEAYRGGTEAFF
TGCGCCAGCAGCTTGGAGGCCTACAGGGGGGGGACTGAAGCTTTCTTT
>-|TRBV6-5|TRBJ1-1|few
CASKVEPIRETEAFF
TGTGCCAGCAAAGTAGAGCCAATCAGGGAAACTGAAGCTTTCTTT
>TRBD2|TRBV5-5|TRBJ2-4|few
CASSLAGGIIAKNIQYF
TGTGCCAGCAGCTTGGCCGGGGGGATTATAGCCAAAAACATTCAGTACTTC
>TRBD2|TRBV12-3/TRBV12-4|TRBJ2-5|many
CASSLAGAGTETQYF
TGTGCCAGCAGTTTAGCGGGAGCGGGGACTGAGACCCAGTACTTC
>-|TRBV5-4|TRBJ1-4|-
CASSPRSRPGEKLFF
TGTGCCAGCAGCCCAAGATCCCGACCAGGGGAAAAACTGTTTTTT
>-|TRBV9|TRBJ2-4|few
CASSAASTGNIQYF
TGTGCCAGCAGCGCCGCATCTACCGGGAACATTCAGTACTTC
>-|TRBV4-1|TRBJ1-6|many
CASSRLHTETDNSPLHF
TGCGCCAGCAGCCGATTACATACGGAGACAGATAATTCACCCCTCCACTTT
>TRBD1|TRBV7-3|TRBJ2-5|many
CASSPEGAETQYF
TGTGCCAGCAGCCCCGAGGGGGCTGAGACCCAGTACTTC
>TRBD1|TRBV4-1|TRBJ2-4|many
CASSLDQGDSKNIQYF
TGCGCCAGCAGCCTCGACCAGGGGGATTCCAAAAACATTCAGTACTTC
>TRBD1|TRBV10-3|TRBJ2-1|few
CAIRRDRGFSEQFF
TGTGCCATCAGAAGGGACAGGGGGTTCTCTGAGCAGTTCTTC
>TRBD1|TRBV7-9|TRBJ2-6|many
CASSPRGQGSGANVLTF
TGTGCCAGCAGTCCTAGGGGACAGGGCTCTGGGGCCAACGTCCTGACTTTC
>-|TRBV28|TRBJ1-2|few
CASSFEEYGYTF
TGTGCCAGCAGTTTTGAGGAGTACGGCTACACCTTC
>-|TRBV9|TRBJ2-5|-
CASSASQGTQYF
TGTGCCAGCAGCGCCTCGCAAGGGACCCAGTACTTC
>-|TRBV20-1|TRBJ1-1|few
CSARRGFNTEAFF
TGCAGTGCTAGGCGGGGCTTCAACACTGAAGCTTTCTTT
>-|TRBV5-6|TRBJ2-2|-
CASSLRAWAGELFF
TGTGCCAGCAGCTTGAGGGCATGGGCCGGGGAGCTGTTTTTT
>-|TRBV28|TRBJ1-5|few
CASSLVRVRNQPQHF
TGTGCCAGCAGTTTAGTCAGGGTGCGCAATCAGCCCCAGCATTTT
>-|TRBV6-6|TRBJ2-3|-
CASSYLGLASLNTQYF
TGTGCCAGCAGTTACTTAGGGCTAGCGTCCCTTAATACGCAGTATTTT
>-|TRBV20-1|TRBJ1-2|few
CSARVRYNYGYTF
TGCAGTGCTAGAGTTAGGTATAACTATGGCTACACCTTC
>-|TRBV11-3|TRBJ2-1|-
CASSHGSGSYNEQFF
TGTGCCAGCAGCCATGGGAGCGGCTCCTACAATGAGCAGTTCTTC
>-|TRBV7-2|TRBJ1-2|many
CASSLIGPTYGYTF
TGTGCCAGCAGCTTAATCGGACCAACCTATGGCTACACCTTC